What follows describes a single TCR beta chain. The V and J ends lost 5 bases and 7 bases respectively, with 14 bases between them. This CDR3 is built from 13 residues. Germline V CDR1 and CDR2: SGHTA, FQGNSA. This record belongs to a study of T cell responses to AZD1222 COVID-19 vaccine. The repertoire was sequenced with immunoSEQ multiplex PCR; TCRdb's copy has only in-frame clones and lacks some. The sample holds approximately 110,000 clones, around 92% seen once. This receptor was taken from an adult who received the AZD1222 COVID-19 vaccine. Sequenced material: peripheral blood, taken 28 days after the second AZD1222 dose. The chain uses TRBV7-2 and TRBJ1-1; no clear D gene. As DNA, the CDR3 is TGTGCCAGCAGCCCAAGATTAGGTCTTGAAGCTTTCTTT. This translates into CASSPRLGLEAFF.